Listed here are 10 T cell receptor beta chains from one sample, sequenced in a study of vaccination and CD4 T cells after COVID-19. No cognate antigen is known for these TCRs. Sequencing of the DNA from cultured CD4+ T cells was carried out with the Oncomine TCR Beta short-read assay. A single record per CDR3 protein comes from TCRdb applying MiXCR to the PCR reads. The sample shows some 7,000 distinct CDR3 sequences, about a third of them seen only once. Sample treatment: approximately 11-day PBMC culture with coronavirus spike peptide pools or control peptides (ViraFEST assay). Before the COVID-19 pandemic (2011-2018), CD4+ T cells were obtained from the unexposed donor. Material for sequencing was CD4+ T cells from blood, cultured in vitro. The receptors stem from a human donor in good health.

This clonotype was recorded a few times. The V call is TRBV15, the J call TRBJ2-3; 8 nucleotides line up with TRBD1. The CDR3 loop spans 14 amino acids. Per the germline V gene, CDR1 is LNHNV and CDR2 is YYDKDF (reference sequence). V lost 3 bases and J lost 5; bases outside the gene matches: 4. The CDR3 DNA is TGTGCCACCAGCAGGGACAGGGTGGAAGATACGCAGTATTTT. Encoded protein: CATSRDRVEDTQYF.

V gene TRBV5-1 combines with J gene TRBJ2-7; 11 nucleotides align to TRBD1. This CDR3 is 15 amino acids long. Trimming at V came to 3 bases and at J to 3 bases, leaving 5 bases not matched to a gene. Germline V gene sequence: CDR1 SGHRS, CDR2 YFSETQ. The CDR3 loop reads CASSSRDRGVYEQYF. In nucleotides, the CDR3 is TGCGCCAGCAGCTCCCGGGACAGGGGGGTCTACGAGCAGTACTTC.

V is TRBV5-4 and J is TRBJ1-2, with TRBD1 as a possible D gene (5 bases). V was pared by 4 bases and J by 5 bases, with 15 bases between. The CDR3 contains 14 residues. From germline, CDR1 is SGHNT and CDR2 YYREEE (reference sequence). The DNA for the CDR3 is TGTGCCAGCAGCACGGAGACTGGGGCTTATGGCTACACCTTC. It codes for CASSTETGAYGYTF.

This clonotype was picked up a small number of times. The rearrangement uses TRBV12-3 or TRBV12-4 and TRBJ1-1; D is undetermined. V was shortened by 7 bases and J by 0 bases, with 6 bases between the two germline ends. The CDR3 runs 12 residues. This CDR3 is CASTRMNTEAFF. The CDR3 nucleotides read TGTGCCAGCACACGCATGAACACTGAAGCTTTCTTT.

The V and J genes are TRBV20-1 and TRBJ2-7, with D possibly being TRBD1 (6 bases). The CDR3 loop spans 15 amino acids. Trimming took off 4 bases at V and 0 bases at J, with 16 bases between the two ends. Germline loops: CDR1 DFQATT, CDR2 SNEGSKA (reference sequence). CDR3 nucleotide sequence: TGCAGTGCTATCTCATCGGACAGAGTCTCCTACGAGCAGTACTTC. Translated, it gives CSAISSDRVSYEQYF.

V is TRBV18 and J is TRBJ1-5, with a tentative D call TRBD1 (6 bases). Per germline, CDR1 KGHSH and CDR2 LQKENI. This CDR3 region has 13 residues. V shed 3 bases and J shed 5 bases, with 8 bases lying between them. As DNA, the CDR3 is TGTGCCAGCTCACCCGCAGGGGATCAGCCCCAGCATTTT. Translation: CASSPAGDQPQHF.

The J gene is TRBJ2-5, the V gene TRBV20-1; 8 bases align to TRBD2. CDR3 size: 15 residues. CDR1 is DFQATT and CDR2 is SNEGSKA in the germline V gene (reference sequence). J lost 5 bases, V lost 3 bases, and 11 bases had no gene match. CDR3 sequence (DNA): TGCAGTGCTAGGCGTCCGGGACTAGTTGAGGAGACCCAGTACTTC. Translation gives CSARRPGLVEETQYF.

The chain has TRBV20-1 and TRBJ2-5; no clear D gene. Germline V gives CDR1 DFQATT, CDR2 SNEGSKA (reference sequence). The V and J ends lost 5 bases and 1 base respectively, with 11 bases between them. The CDR3 is 13 residues long. CDR3 protein: CSAAKVGQETQYF. The CDR3 nucleotides are TGCAGTGCTGCTAAGGTGGGCCAAGAGACCCAGTACTTC.

The chain is built from TRBV30 and TRBJ2-5; D is unclear. CDR3 length equals 12 residues. V was shortened by 1 base and J by 5 bases, with 8 bases between the two germline ends. Looked up from germline, CDR1 is GTSNPN and CDR2 is SVGIG (reference sequence). CDR3 nucleotide sequence: TGTGCCTGGAGTGGGACCCAGGAGACCCAGTACTTC. Protein: CAWSGTQETQYF.

The chain joins TRBV20-1 to TRBJ2-7; no reliable D call. The germline V gene has CDR1 DFQATT and CDR2 SNEGSKA (reference sequence). This CDR3 has 13 amino acids. V was pared by 6 bases and J by 4 bases, with 16 bases between. CDR3 coding DNA: TGCAGTGCCTCGACCCTCAGGCCTTACGAGCAGTACTTC. It codes for CSASTLRPYEQYF.